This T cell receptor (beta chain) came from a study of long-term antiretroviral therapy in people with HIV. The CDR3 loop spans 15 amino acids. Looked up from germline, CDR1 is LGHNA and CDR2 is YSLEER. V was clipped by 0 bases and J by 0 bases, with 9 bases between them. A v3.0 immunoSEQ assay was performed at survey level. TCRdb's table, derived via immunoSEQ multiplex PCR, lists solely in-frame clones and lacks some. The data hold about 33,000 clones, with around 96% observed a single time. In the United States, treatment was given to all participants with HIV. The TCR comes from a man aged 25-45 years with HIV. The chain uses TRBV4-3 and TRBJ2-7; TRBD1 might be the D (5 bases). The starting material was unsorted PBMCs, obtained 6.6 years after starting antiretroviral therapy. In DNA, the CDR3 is TGCGCCAGCAGCCAAGAGGGGCTGAGCTCCTACGAGCAGTACTTC. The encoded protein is CASSQEGLSSYEQYF.